The subject of this entry is one T cell receptor (beta chain). This record belongs to a study of blood T cell repertoires in COVID-19. Method: immunoSEQ multiplex PCR; TCRdb's copy keeps in-frame clones and lacks some. The sample lists about 62,000 clones; 88% were seen once. Sequenced material: peripheral blood. This TCR derives from an older woman with acute or convalescent COVID-19.

This chain's CDR3 is CASSLAGVNSPLHF. The CDR3 DNA is TGTGCCAGCAGCTTAGCTGGAGTTAATTCACCCCTCCACTTT. The chain combines TRBV5-8 with TRBJ1-6; D not resolved. Trimming stripped 2 bases from V and 6 bases from J, with 9 bases between. The CDR3 is 14 amino acids. Looked up from germline, CDR1 is SGHTS and CDR2 is YDEGEE. The full variable domain, in which reference TRBV5-8 and TRBJ1-6 provide the parts outside the CDR3, is EAGVTQSPTHLIKTRGQQATLRCSPISGHTSVYWYQQALGLGLQFLLWYDEGEERNRGNFPPRFSGRQFPNYSSELNVNALELEDSALYLCASSLAGVNSPLHFGNGTRLTVT.